This T cell receptor beta chain was identified during a study of PD-1 blockade in mismatch repair-deficient tumors. Regarding the study as a whole: Tumor-resident clones, often absent from pretreatment blood, expanded after pembrolizumab and then contracted.

Method: immunoSEQ multiplex PCR; TCRdb's copy keeps in-frame clones and lacks some. The sample includes approximately 50,000 clones, roughly 75% seen only once; the top ten take around 3.4%. Every patient had mismatch repair deficiency by PCR or immunohistochemistry. TCR sequencing covered a few patients who responded to pembrolizumab. In regard to this clone: Antigen unknown.

The receptor was isolated from an adult with mismatch repair-deficient cancer. The sample was peripheral blood, taken 4 weeks after starting pembrolizumab.

CDR3 residues: CASGGQEQETQYF. As DNA, the CDR3 is TGTGCCAGCGGCGGACAGGAGCAAGAGACCCAGTACTTC. The chain links TRBV2 to TRBJ2-5; the match to TRBD1 covers 7 bases. The CDR3 has 13 amino acids. J lost 2 bases, V lost 8 bases, and 5 bases had no gene match. Germline CDR1 is SNHLY and CDR2 is FYNNEI.